These 2 T cell receptor beta chains share one sample of origin, sequenced in a study of blood T cells in healthy people across ages. Using a J-beta primer mix together with a sample-barcoded 5' primer, a second PCR was run for roughly 7 to 11 cycles. Using its own MiXCR run on the 5' RACE reads, TCRdb lists one record per CDR3 protein. This table has 1.5 million to 2 million distinct CDR3 sequences, 40% to 55% appearing once. Sequencing was done on a sample of blood. These receptors originate from a middle-aged woman in good health.

The chain couples TRBV21-1 to TRBJ2-5. The closer fit of TRBJ2-7 to the DNA end suggests the J call may be wrong. TRBV21-1 is a known pseudogene. The CDR3 has 14 residues. The CDR3, as DNA: TGTGCCAAGACTCGGACGTTACAGATCTACGAGCAGTACTTC. It translates to CAKTRTLQIYEQYF.

This clonotype showed up just a few times. The chain employs TRBV28 and TRBJ2-7; D unresolved. The CDR3 spans 13 residues. The V end was cut by 2 bases, the J end by 3 bases, with 8 bases between. From germline, CDR1 is MDHEN and CDR2 SYDVKM. The DNA for the CDR3 is TGTGCCAGCAGTTTAAGTCTCAACTACGAGCAGTACTTC. It specifies CASSLSLNYEQYF.